These 32 T cell receptor beta chains originate from one sample sequenced in a study of cytomegalovirus exposure and HLA in healthy donors. Some clones are missing from TCRdb's copy, which holds only in-frame ones; the method was immunoSEQ multiplex PCR. The sample shows 130,000 to 150,000 clones, less than 90% of them seen only once. The sample comprised PBMCs. The receptors were gathered from a man aged 18 to 30 in good health and CMV-seronegative.

This rearrangement joins TRBV29-1 to TRBJ2-5; 8 nucleotides align to TRBD2. The CDR3 is 14 residues long. The germline CDR1 and CDR2 sequences are SQVTM and ANQGSEA. With 6 bases clipped from V and 5 bases from J, the junction kept 11 bases outside the gene matches. The CDR3: CSVVLLAVGETQYF. CDR3 sequence (DNA): TGCAGCGTGGTCCTACTAGCGGTCGGCGAGACCCAGTACTTC. The full variable domain, its missing parts supplied by reference TRBV29-1 and TRBJ2-5, is SAVISQKPSRDICQRGTSLTIQCQVDSQVTMMFWYRQQPGQSLTLIATANQGSEATYESGFVIDKFPISRPNLTFSTLTVSNMSPEDSSIYLCSVVLLAVGETQYFGPGTRLLVL.

J is TRBJ2-5 and V is TRBV18; D may be TRBD2 (6 bases). The CDR3 consists of 13 residues. Trimming removed 3 bases at V and 3 bases at J, with 8 bases between. CDR1 KGHSH and CDR2 LQKENI come from the germline V gene. The CDR3 sequence is CASSPGLEETQYF. The CDR3 DNA reads as TGTGCCAGCTCACCGGGACTTGAAGAGACCCAGTACTTC.

J is TRBJ2-3 and V is TRBV2; D is possibly TRBD1 (6 bases). Trimming removed 5 bases from V and 4 bases from J, with 10 bases in between. Germline V CDR1 and CDR2: SNHLY, FYNNEI. The CDR3 is 13 amino acids. The CDR3 reads CASSSDSPDTQYF. CDR3 coding DNA: TGTGCCAGCAGTTCGGACAGCCCAGATACGCAGTATTTT. Combining the CDR3 with reference TRBV2 and TRBJ2-3 gives the whole variable domain EPEVTQTPSHQVTQMGQEVILRCVPISNHLYFYWYRQILGQKVEFLVSFYNNEISEKSEIFDDQFSVERPDGSNFTLKIRSTKLEDSAMYFCASSSDSPDTQYFGPGTRLTVL.

The V gene is TRBV7-2, the J gene TRBJ2-5, with 9 bases fitting TRBD2. Per germline, CDR1 SGHTA and CDR2 FQGNSA. Germline trimming cut 5 bases from V and 4 bases from J; bases unmatched to any gene: 5. This CDR3 has 14 residues. The CDR3 here is CASSQGLARETQYF. The CDR3 nucleotides are TGTGCCAGCAGCCAAGGACTAGCGCGAGAGACCCAGTACTTC.

The gene calls are TRBV28 and TRBJ2-7; D is possibly TRBD1 (6 bases). The V and J ends lost 3 bases and 1 base respectively, with 13 bases between them. In germline, CDR1 is MDHEN, CDR2 SYDVKM. The CDR3 loop spans 15 amino acids. CDR3 DNA: TGTGCCAGCAGTTTCCTTGGGGGCAAATCCTACGAGCAGTACTTC. Protein sequence: CASSFLGGKSYEQYF. The full variable domain, its missing parts supplied by reference TRBV28 and TRBJ2-7, is DVKVTQSSRYLVKRTGEKVFLECVQDMDHENMFWYRQDPGLGLRLIYFSYDVKMKEKGDIPEGYSVSREKKERFSLILESASTNQTSMYLCASSFLGGKSYEQYFGPGTRLTVT.

This clone was counted a single time. V usage is TRBV7-2 and J usage is TRBJ2-7; a possible D gene is TRBD1 (5 bases). The V end was cut by 2 bases, the J end by 5 bases, with 10 bases between. CDR1 and CDR2 from the germline V gene are SGHTA and FQGNSA. The CDR3 sequence is 13 residues long. The CDR3 DNA reads TGTGCCAGCAGCTTACAGGGTTGGGACGAGCAGTACTTC. Residues: CASSLQGWDEQYF.

This clone appeared once. V gene TRBV2 combines with J gene TRBJ2-3, with 12 positions matching TRBD2. Germline V lookup: CDR1 SNHLY, CDR2 FYNNEI. This CDR3 contains 17 residues. J lost 2 bases, V lost 6 bases, and 9 bases had no gene match. The CDR3 loop reads CASREFGLAGHTDTQYF. Written as DNA, the CDR3 is TGTGCCAGCAGAGAATTCGGACTAGCGGGACACACAGATACGCAGTATTTT. The complete variable domain, with remaining parts taken from reference TRBV2 and TRBJ2-3, reads EPEVTQTPSHQVTQMGQEVILRCVPISNHLYFYWYRQILGQKVEFLVSFYNNEISEKSEIFDDQFSVERPDGSNFTLKIRSTKLEDSAMYFCASREFGLAGHTDTQYFGPGTRLTVL.

This chain connects TRBV30 to TRBJ2-1, with 10 bases fitting TRBD2. CDR3 length equals 15 residues. Unmatched junction bases numbered 14, after V lost 5 bases and J lost 10 bases. In germline, CDR1 is GTSNPN, CDR2 SVGIG (reference sequence). This chain's CDR3 is CAWGNLGLAASEQFF. DNA of the CDR3: TGTGCCTGGGGCAACCTTGGACTAGCGGCCTCGGAGCAGTTCTTC.

On this clone: This CDR3 is missing its conserved last phenylalanine or tryptophan, likely due to a read error. The DNA is left out, because the CDR3 cannot be placed on it with certainty; the CDR3 is given as TCRdb lists it. This chain links TRBV5-7 with TRBJ1-2; the table's D call, TRBD1, has no DNA check behind it. TRBV5-7 is given ORF status, its function remaining uncertain. The CDR3 spans 13 residues, counting both ends. The CDR3: CASSLRDRDSVYQ.

This clone was seen once. The chain employs TRBV7-9 and TRBJ2-3; 7 positions agree with TRBD1. Germline V lookup: CDR1 SEHNR, CDR2 FQNEAQ (reference sequence). The ends lost 0 bases at V and 8 bases at J; junction bases unmatched: 5. This CDR3 comprises 14 residues. For the CDR3, the DNA is TGTGCCAGCAGCTTAGCAGGGGGCTCGGGTACGCAGTATTTT. It encodes CASSLAGGSGTQYF.

The V and J genes are TRBV6-6 and TRBJ2-2, with 11 bases aligning to TRBD1. With 4 bases clipped from V and 6 bases from J, the junction kept 7 bases outside the gene matches. This CDR3 region has 16 residues. Germline-derived CDR1 and CDR2 are MNHNY and SVGAGI (reference sequence). For the CDR3, the DNA is TGTGCCAGCAGTTTAGGACAGGGGGCGGGGCCCGGGGAGCTGTTTTTT. Its translation: CASSLGQGAGPGELFF.

The chain couples TRBV6-1 to TRBJ1-2, with 9 bases lining up with TRBD1. V shed 6 bases and J 4 bases; nucleotides not matched to a gene: 9. The CDR3 covers 15 residues. Germline assignment: CDR1 MNHNS and CDR2 SASEGT. The CDR3 nucleotides are TGTGCCAGCAGGAGTACAGGGGGCGCGGGCTATGGCTACACCTTC. Its protein product is CASRSTGGAGYGYTF.

This rearrangement joins TRBV11-2 to TRBJ1-1; 7 nucleotides align to TRBD1. The CDR3 is 13 amino acids. Germline CDR1 is SGHAT and CDR2 is FQNNGV. The ends lost 6 bases at V and 6 bases at J; junction bases unmatched: 7. CDR3 nucleotides: TGTGCCAGCAGTCGTGACAGGGCCGCTGAAGCTTTCTTT. This translates into CASSRDRAAEAFF.

CDR3 DNA sequence: TGTGCCAGCAGCTACGGGGCATTTCAGCCCCAGCATTTT. It yields the protein CASSYGAFQPQHF. The chain recombines TRBV6-5 with TRBJ1-5; tentatively, D is TRBD1 (5 bases). This CDR3 is 13 amino acids long. The ends were cut back, 6 bases at V and 6 bases at J, with 12 bases in the middle. CDR1 is MNHEY, CDR2 SVGAGI, per germline.

A note on this clone: The same CDR3 also results from other DNA sequences found in this sample. V gene TRBV5-4 combines with J gene TRBJ1-2; D is undetermined. V was pared by 2 bases and J by 1 base, with 9 bases between. This CDR3 spans 14 amino acids. Germline V CDR1 and CDR2: SGHNT, YYREEE (reference sequence). CDR3 sequence reads: CASSFARGNYGYTF. For the CDR3, the DNA is TGTGCCAGCAGCTTCGCCCGCGGTAACTATGGCTACACCTTC.

The genes are TRBV11-2 and TRBJ1-2; 7 bases agree with TRBD1. V shed 5 bases and J 3 bases; nucleotides not matched to a gene: 3. Germline-derived CDR1 and CDR2 are SGHAT and FQNNGV. The CDR3 contains 13 residues. The CDR3 region has the DNA TGTGCCAGCAGCCCCGGGACAGACTATGGCTACACCTTC. Amino acid sequence: CASSPGTDYGYTF.

The chain recombines TRBV21-1 with TRBJ2-3; TRBD1, the table's D call, lacks a check against the DNA. TRBV21-1 is recorded as a pseudogene. The CDR3 loop spans 18 amino acids. The DNA of the CDR3 is TGTGCCAGCAGCCTAAGAGAGGGGACAGGGATCCTGACAGATACGCAGTATTTT. This encodes CASSLREGTGILTDTQYF.

The chain recombines TRBV13 with TRBJ2-3; D possibly corresponds to TRBD2 (5 bases). The CDR3 consists of 17 residues. From germline, CDR1 is PRHDT and CDR2 FYEKMQ (reference sequence). Deletions cut 5 bases from V and 1 base from J, with 19 bases between. Here the CDR3 DNA reads TGTGCCAGCAGCCCTCAACGGACTGGTGCACGCACAGATACGCAGTATTTT. It codes for CASSPQRTGARTDTQYF.

CDR3 sequence reads: CASSFIGGGGNEQFF. CDR3 in DNA: TGTGCCAGCAGCTTCATCGGCGGGGGAGGCAATGAGCAGTTCTTC. The J gene is TRBJ2-1, the V gene TRBV5-8; 7 bases fit TRBD2. The germline CDR1 and CDR2 sequences are SGHTS and YDEGEE. The CDR3 contains 15 residues. V was clipped by 2 bases and J by 6 bases; unmatched bases: 8. The entire variable domain, with the rest obtained from reference TRBV5-8 and TRBJ2-1, is as follows: EAGVTQSPTHLIKTRGQQATLRCSPISGHTSVYWYQQALGLGLQFLLWYDEGEERNRGNFPPRFSGRQFPNYSSELNVNALELEDSALYLCASSFIGGGGNEQFFGPGTRLTVL.

J is TRBJ2-3 and V is TRBV6-1; 12 nucleotides line up with TRBD2. Trimming cost V 3 bases and J 6 bases; bases outside gene matches: 10. Germline loops: CDR1 MNHNS, CDR2 SASEGT. This CDR3 has 17 amino acids. CDR3 bases: TGTGCCAGCAGTGACACGCCGTGGACTAGCGGGGAGGATACGCAGTATTTT. This translates into CASSDTPWTSGEDTQYF.

This CDR3 reads CASRTEGRGYTF. CDR3 nucleotides: TGTGCCAGCAGGACGGAGGGTCGCGGCTACACCTTC. The V and J genes are TRBV14 and TRBJ1-2; D call uncertain. The CDR3 totals 12 residues. Per germline, CDR1 SGHDN and CDR2 FVKESK. V was pared by 6 bases and J by 8 bases, with 13 bases between.

The chain combines TRBV7-2 with TRBJ1-5, with 9 bases fitting TRBD1. The ends lost 5 bases at V and 6 bases at J; junction bases unmatched: 8. The CDR3 has 15 amino acids. Per the germline V gene, CDR1 is SGHTA and CDR2 is FQGNSA. The CDR3 spells CASSPGTGSSQPQHF. CDR3 bases: TGTGCCAGCAGCCCCGGGACAGGGTCCTCTCAGCCCCAGCATTTT.

Regarding this clone: The sample holds other DNA sequences that translate to the same CDR3. The V gene is TRBV7-9, the J gene TRBJ2-7; no definite D call. V lost 2 bases and J lost 4, with 3 bases in between. CDR1 is SEHNR and CDR2 is FQNEAQ in the germline V gene (reference sequence). The CDR3 spans 11 residues. CDR3 in DNA: TGTGCCAGCAGCTTATCTTACGAGCAGTACTTC. Protein product: CASSLSYEQYF.

CDR3 protein: CAITERGNYGYTF. CDR3 in DNA: TGTGCCATCACTGAACGGGGAAACTATGGCTACACCTTC. V gene TRBV10-3 combines with J gene TRBJ1-2; D not resolved. The CDR3 consists of 13 residues. The V end was cut by 7 bases, the J end by 2 bases, with 11 bases between. Germline loops: CDR1 ENHRY, CDR2 SYGVKD.

This chain links TRBV19 with TRBJ2-6; the D gene is possibly TRBD2 (5 bases). V was cut by 7 bases and J by 0 bases, with 10 bases left in between. CDR1 LNHDA and CDR2 SQIVND come from the germline V gene (reference sequence). The CDR3 spans 15 residues. The CDR3 sequence is CASMVGSSGANVLTF. Written as DNA, the CDR3 is TGTGCCAGTATGGTAGGGAGCTCTGGGGCCAACGTCCTGACTTTC.

The chain links TRBV7-8 to TRBJ1-2; tentatively, D is TRBD1 (5 bases). The germline CDR1 and CDR2 sequences are SGHVS and FQNEAQ. CDR3 size: 13 residues. The V gene lost 1 base and the J gene lost 2 bases, with 5 bases spanning the gap. The CDR3 DNA sequence: TGTGCCAGCAGCTTAGGACAGAACTATGGCTACACCTTC. Amino acid sequence: CASSLGQNYGYTF. Full variable domain (rest looked up from reference TRBV7-8 and TRBJ1-2): GAGVSQSPRYKVAKRGQDVALRCDPISGHVSLFWYQQALGQGPEFLTYFQNEAQLDKSGLPSDRFFAERPEGSVSTLKIQRTQQEDSAVYLCASSLGQNYGYTFGSGTRLTVV.

This clone has a single count. The V and J genes are TRBV2 and TRBJ1-5; 7 nucleotides match TRBD1. The CDR3 runs to 14 residues. Looked up from germline, CDR1 is SNHLY and CDR2 is FYNNEI. V gave up 3 bases and J gave up 3 bases; unmatched junction bases: 2. The CDR3 bases are TGTGCCAGCAGTGAGGGACAGAACAATCAGCCCCAGCATTTT. Translated, it gives CASSEGQNNQPQHF.

This chain connects TRBV7-6 to TRBJ2-1; 13 bases map to TRBD2. Trimming at V came to 5 bases and at J to 4 bases, leaving 2 bases not matched to a gene. Per germline, CDR1 SGHVS and CDR2 FNYEAQ. The CDR3 spans 15 residues. The CDR3 is CASSRTSGSYNEQFF. In DNA, the CDR3 is TGTGCCAGCAGCCGGACTAGCGGGAGTTACAATGAGCAGTTCTTC.

This clone appeared once. The rearrangement joins TRBV2 to TRBJ2-5, with 12 bases that match TRBD2. Germline V gene sequence: CDR1 SNHLY, CDR2 FYNNEI. Losses at the gene ends were 0 bases for V and 9 bases for J; bases not matched to a gene: 5. CDR3 size: 15 residues. In DNA form, the CDR3 reads TGTGCCAGCAGTGAAGCGCTAGCGGGGGGGGATCCCCAGTACTTC. It encodes CASSEALAGGDPQYF. The full variable domain, its missing parts supplied by reference TRBV2 and TRBJ2-5, is EPEVTQTPSHQVTQMGQEVILRCVPISNHLYFYWYRQILGQKVEFLVSFYNNEISEKSEIFDDQFSVERPDGSNFTLKIRSTKLEDSAMYFCASSEALAGGDPQYFGPGTRLLVL.

The chain uses TRBV9 and TRBJ2-2; 9 positions match TRBD1. From germline, CDR1 is SGDLS and CDR2 YYNGEE. This CDR3 is 16 amino acids long. Germline trimming cut 2 bases from V and 2 bases from J; bases unmatched to any gene: 4. The chain's CDR3 is CASSVHRGHNTGELFF. CDR3 DNA sequence: TGTGCCAGCAGCGTCCACAGGGGGCATAACACCGGGGAGCTGTTTTTT.

The V call is TRBV6-1, the J call TRBJ2-4; weak D call: TRBD2 (6 bases). Germline V gives CDR1 MNHNS, CDR2 SASEGT. V lost 8 bases, J lost 3 bases, and 14 bases lay in between. The CDR3 has 14 amino acids. The CDR3 sequence: CASAEGFGKNIQYF. The CDR3 coding sequence is TGTGCCAGCGCGGAGGGGTTTGGCAAAAACATTCAGTACTTC.

CDR3 amino acids: CASSPGDRLAGGRVSYNEQFF. CDR3 DNA: TGCGCCAGCAGCCCCGGGGACCGACTAGCGGGGGGGCGAGTCTCCTACAATGAGCAGTTCTTC. The V and J genes are TRBV5-1 and TRBJ2-1, with 14 positions matching TRBD2. Trimming cost V 4 bases and J 0 bases; bases outside gene matches: 15. Germline V gene sequence: CDR1 SGHRS, CDR2 YFSETQ. The CDR3 spans 21 residues. Full variable domain (outside the CDR3, taken from reference TRBV5-1 and TRBJ2-1): KAGVTQTPRYLIKTRGQQVTLSCSPISGHRSVSWYQQTPGQGLQFLFEYFSETQRNKGNFPGRFSGRQFSNSRSEMNVSTLELGDSALYLCASSPGDRLAGGRVSYNEQFFGPGTRLTVL.